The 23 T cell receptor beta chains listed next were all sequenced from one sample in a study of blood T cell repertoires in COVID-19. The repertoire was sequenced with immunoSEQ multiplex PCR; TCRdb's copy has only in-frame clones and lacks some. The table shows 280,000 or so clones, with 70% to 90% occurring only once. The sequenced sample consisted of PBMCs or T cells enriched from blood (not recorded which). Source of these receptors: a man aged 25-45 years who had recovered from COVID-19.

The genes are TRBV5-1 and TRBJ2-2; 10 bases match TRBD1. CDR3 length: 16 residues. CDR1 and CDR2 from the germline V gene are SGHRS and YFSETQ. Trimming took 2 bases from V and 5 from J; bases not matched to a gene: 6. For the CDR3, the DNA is TGCGCCAGCAGCTTACAGACAGGGGGCACGACCGGGGAGCTGTTTTTT. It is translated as CASSLQTGGTTGELFF.

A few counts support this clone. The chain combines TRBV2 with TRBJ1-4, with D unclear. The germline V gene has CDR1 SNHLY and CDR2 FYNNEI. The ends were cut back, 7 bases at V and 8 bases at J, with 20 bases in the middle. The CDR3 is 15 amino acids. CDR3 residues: CASTGIIGAVEKLFF. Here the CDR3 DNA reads TGTGCCAGCACGGGAATAATAGGTGCCGTAGAAAAACTGTTTTTT.

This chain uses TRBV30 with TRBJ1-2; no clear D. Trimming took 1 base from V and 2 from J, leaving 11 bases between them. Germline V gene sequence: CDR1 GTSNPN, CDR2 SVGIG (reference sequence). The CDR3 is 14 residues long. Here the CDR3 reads CAWSGAGLNYGYTF. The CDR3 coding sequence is TGTGCCTGGAGTGGAGCCGGACTCAACTATGGCTACACCTTC.

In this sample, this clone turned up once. This CDR3 reads CASGPPGYGYTF. CDR3 nucleotides: TGTGCTAGTGGTCCTCCCGGGTATGGCTACACCTTC. The rearrangement links TRBV12-5 to TRBJ1-2; D gene uncertain. Germline CDR1 is LGHNT and CDR2 is FRNRAP. This CDR3 region has 12 residues. V was cut by 5 bases and J by 5 bases, with 9 bases left in between.

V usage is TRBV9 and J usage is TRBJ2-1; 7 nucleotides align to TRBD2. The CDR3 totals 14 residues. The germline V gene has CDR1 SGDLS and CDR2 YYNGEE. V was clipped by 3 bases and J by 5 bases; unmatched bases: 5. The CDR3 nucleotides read TGTGCCAGCAGCGCGGAGCGGGGACACAATGAGCAGTTCTTC. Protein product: CASSAERGHNEQFF.

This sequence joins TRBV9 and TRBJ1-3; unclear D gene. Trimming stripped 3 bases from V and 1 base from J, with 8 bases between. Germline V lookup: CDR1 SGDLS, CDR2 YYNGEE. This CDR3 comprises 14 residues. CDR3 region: CASSAPGSGNTIYF. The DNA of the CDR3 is TGTGCCAGCAGCGCCCCCGGGTCTGGAAACACCATATATTTT.

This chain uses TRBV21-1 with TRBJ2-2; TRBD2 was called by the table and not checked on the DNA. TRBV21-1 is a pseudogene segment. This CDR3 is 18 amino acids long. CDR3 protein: CASKPLAGGQGCTGELFF. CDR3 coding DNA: TGTGCCAGCAAACCCCTTGCCGGGGGGCAGGGCTGCACCGGGGAGCTGTTTTTT.

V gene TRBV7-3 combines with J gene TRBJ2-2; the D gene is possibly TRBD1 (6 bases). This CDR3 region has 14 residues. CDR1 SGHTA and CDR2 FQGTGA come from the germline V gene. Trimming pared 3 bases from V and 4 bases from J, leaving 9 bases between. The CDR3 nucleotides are TGTGCCAGCAGCTTTTCCAGGGGCACCGGGGAGCTGTTTTTT. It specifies CASSFSRGTGELFF.

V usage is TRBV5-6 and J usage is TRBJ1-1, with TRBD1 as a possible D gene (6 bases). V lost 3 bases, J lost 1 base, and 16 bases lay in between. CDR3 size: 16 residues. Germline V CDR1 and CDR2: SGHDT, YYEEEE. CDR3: CASSSRYRGGNTEAFF. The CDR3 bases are TGTGCCAGCAGCTCTAGGTACCGAGGGGGGAACACTGAAGCTTTCTTT.

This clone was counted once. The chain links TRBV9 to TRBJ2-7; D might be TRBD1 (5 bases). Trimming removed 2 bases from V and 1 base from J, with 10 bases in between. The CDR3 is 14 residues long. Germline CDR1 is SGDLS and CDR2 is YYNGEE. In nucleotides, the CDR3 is TGTGCCAGCAGCGTTTCAGGGCAATCCTACGAGCAGTACTTC. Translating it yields CASSVSGQSYEQYF.

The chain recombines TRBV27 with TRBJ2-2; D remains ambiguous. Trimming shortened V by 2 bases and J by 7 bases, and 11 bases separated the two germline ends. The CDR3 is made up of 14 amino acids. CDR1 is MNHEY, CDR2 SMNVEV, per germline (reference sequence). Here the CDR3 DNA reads TGTGCCAGCAGTTTAAGCTGGCGGAACGGGGAGCTGTTTTTT. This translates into CASSLSWRNGELFF.

CDR3 nucleotide sequence: TGCGCCAGCAGCCATGGACAGGGGGCAGAGACCCAGTACTTC. Its translation is CASSHGQGAETQYF. The V and J genes are TRBV5-1 and TRBJ2-5, with TRBD1 identical over 11 bases. CDR3 length equals 14 residues. The germline V gene has CDR1 SGHRS and CDR2 YFSETQ. Trimming cost V 4 bases and J 4 bases; bases outside gene matches: 3.

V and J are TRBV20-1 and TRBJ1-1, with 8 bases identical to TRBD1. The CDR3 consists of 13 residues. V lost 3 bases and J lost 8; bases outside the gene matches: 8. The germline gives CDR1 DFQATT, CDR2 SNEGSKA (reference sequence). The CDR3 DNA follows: TGCAGTGCTAGTTGGGCAGGGGGCCGAGAAGCTTTCTTT. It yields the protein CSASWAGGREAFF.

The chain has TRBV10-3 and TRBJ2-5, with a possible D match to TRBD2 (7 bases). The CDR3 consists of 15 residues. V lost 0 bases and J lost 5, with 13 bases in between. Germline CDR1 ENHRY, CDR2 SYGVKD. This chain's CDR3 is CAISESGGQRETQYF. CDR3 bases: TGTGCCATCAGTGAGTCGGGGGGGCAAAGGGAGACCCAGTACTTC.

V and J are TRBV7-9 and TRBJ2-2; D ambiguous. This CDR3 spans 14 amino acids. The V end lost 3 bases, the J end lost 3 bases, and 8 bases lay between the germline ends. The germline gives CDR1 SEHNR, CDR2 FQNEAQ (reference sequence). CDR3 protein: CASSFDTYTGELFF. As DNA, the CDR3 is TGTGCCAGCAGCTTTGACACATACACCGGGGAGCTGTTTTTT.

The DNA for the CDR3 is TGCAGTGCTAGCAGGGCAGAGACCCAGTACTTC. Its protein is CSASRAETQYF. The rearrangement joins TRBV20-1 to TRBJ2-5, with D possibly TRBD1 on 5 matching bases. This CDR3 has 11 amino acids. CDR1 and CDR2 (germline): DFQATT, SNEGSKA (reference sequence). The V end was cut by 3 bases, the J end by 4 bases, with 6 bases between.

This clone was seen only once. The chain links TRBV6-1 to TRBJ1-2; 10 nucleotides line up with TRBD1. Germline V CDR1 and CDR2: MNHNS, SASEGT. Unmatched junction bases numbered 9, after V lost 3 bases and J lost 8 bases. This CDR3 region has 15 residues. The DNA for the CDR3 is TGTGCCAGCAGTGAGGCACGACAGGGGGCGCAGGGCTACACCTTC. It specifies CASSEARQGAQGYTF.

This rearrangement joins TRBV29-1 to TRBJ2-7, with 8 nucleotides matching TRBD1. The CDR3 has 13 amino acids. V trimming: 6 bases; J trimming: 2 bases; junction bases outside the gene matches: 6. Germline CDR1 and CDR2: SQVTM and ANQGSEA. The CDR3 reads CSVGQGATYEQYF. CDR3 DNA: TGCAGCGTAGGTCAGGGGGCCACCTACGAGCAGTACTTC.

CDR3 coding DNA: TGTGCCAGCAGCTTAGCCGGCGGACATACCGACTCCTATAATTCACCCCTCCACTTT. Translated, it gives CASSLAGGHTDSYNSPLHF. The V and J genes are TRBV7-8 and TRBJ1-6; tentative D call: TRBD1 (5 bases). Germline V gene data show CDR1 as SGHVS and CDR2 as FQNEAQ. The germline V and J ends were trimmed by 0 bases and 0 bases, with 15 bases remaining between them. The CDR3 runs 19 residues.

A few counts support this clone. CDR3 coding DNA: TGTGCCGTAGAAACCACGGGACAGGGAGGCGGGGAGCTGTTTTTT. This encodes CAVETTGQGGGELFF. This chain joins TRBV10-3 and TRBJ2-2, with 9 bases that match TRBD1. Trimming cost V 11 bases and J 7 bases; bases outside gene matches: 14. The CDR3 consists of 15 residues. The germline gives CDR1 ENHRY, CDR2 SYGVKD.

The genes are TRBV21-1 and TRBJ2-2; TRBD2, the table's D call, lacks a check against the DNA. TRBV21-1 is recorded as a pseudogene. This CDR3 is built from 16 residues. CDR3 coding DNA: TGTGCCAGCAGCCTTCGACTAGATCCAACTTGCGGGGAGCTGTTTTTT. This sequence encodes CASSLRLDPTCGELFF.

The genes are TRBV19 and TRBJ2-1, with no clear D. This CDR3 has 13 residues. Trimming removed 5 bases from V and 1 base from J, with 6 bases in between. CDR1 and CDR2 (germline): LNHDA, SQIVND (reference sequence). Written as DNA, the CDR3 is TGTGCCAGTAGTGAAACTTCCTACAATGAGCAGTTCTTC. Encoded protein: CASSETSYNEQFF. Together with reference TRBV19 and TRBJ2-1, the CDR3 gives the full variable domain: DGGITQSPKYLFRKEGQNVTLSCEQNLNHDAMYWYRQDPGQGLRLIYYSQIVNDFQKGDIAEGYSVSREKKESFPLTVTSAQKNPTAFYLCASSETSYNEQFFGPGTRLTVL.

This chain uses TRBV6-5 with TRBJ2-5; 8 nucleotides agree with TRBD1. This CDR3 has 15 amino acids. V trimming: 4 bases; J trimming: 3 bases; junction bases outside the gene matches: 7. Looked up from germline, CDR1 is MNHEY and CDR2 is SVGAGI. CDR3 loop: CASSSEDRVKETQYF. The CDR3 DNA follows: TGTGCCAGCAGTTCCGAGGACAGGGTTAAAGAGACCCAGTACTTC.